This T cell receptor (beta chain) was observed in a study of cytomegalovirus exposure and HLA in healthy donors. Germline V gene sequence: CDR1 SNHLY, CDR2 FYNNEI. The V end lost 3 bases, the J end lost 0 bases, and 8 bases lay between the germline ends. This CDR3 spans 15 amino acids. About this clone: Antigen specificity is unknown.

A multiplex PCR was run with 60 Vbeta primers and 13 Jbeta primers. Using immunoSEQ multiplex PCR, the repertoire was profiled, and TCRdb retains in-frame clones only, with some absent. The sample contains fewer than 90,000 clones, approximately 77% of which appear only once. Study-level results: A later analysis found TCR association rates differed by HLA locus, highest for DRB1 and lowest for HLA-C.

The sequencing sample was made of PBMCs. The receptor's source is a young man in good health and CMV-seronegative. This sequence joins TRBV2 and TRBJ2-2; D remains unclear. The CDR3 region is CASSDSVANTGELFF. CDR3 nucleotides: TGTGCCAGCAGTGATTCCGTCGCGAACACCGGGGAGCTGTTTTTT.